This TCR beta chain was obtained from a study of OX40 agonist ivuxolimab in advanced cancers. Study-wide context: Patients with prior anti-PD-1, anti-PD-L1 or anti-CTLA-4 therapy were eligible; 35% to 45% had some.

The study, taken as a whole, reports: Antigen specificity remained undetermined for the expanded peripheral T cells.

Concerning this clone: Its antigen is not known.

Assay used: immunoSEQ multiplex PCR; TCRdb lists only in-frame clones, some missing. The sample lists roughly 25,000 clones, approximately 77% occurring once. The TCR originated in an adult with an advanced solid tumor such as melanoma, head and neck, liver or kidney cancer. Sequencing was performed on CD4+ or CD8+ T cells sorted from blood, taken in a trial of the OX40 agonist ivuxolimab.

The CDR3 reads CASSSSTGTGTGETQYF. For the CDR3, the DNA is TGTGCCAGCAGCTCTTCTACCGGGACAGGGACGGGAGAGACCCAGTACTTC. The V and J genes are TRBV5-8 and TRBJ2-5; 9 bases are shared with TRBD1. CDR1 SGHTS and CDR2 YDEGEE come from the germline V gene. Trimming took 3 bases from V and 4 from J; bases not matched to a gene: 13. This CDR3 region has 17 residues.